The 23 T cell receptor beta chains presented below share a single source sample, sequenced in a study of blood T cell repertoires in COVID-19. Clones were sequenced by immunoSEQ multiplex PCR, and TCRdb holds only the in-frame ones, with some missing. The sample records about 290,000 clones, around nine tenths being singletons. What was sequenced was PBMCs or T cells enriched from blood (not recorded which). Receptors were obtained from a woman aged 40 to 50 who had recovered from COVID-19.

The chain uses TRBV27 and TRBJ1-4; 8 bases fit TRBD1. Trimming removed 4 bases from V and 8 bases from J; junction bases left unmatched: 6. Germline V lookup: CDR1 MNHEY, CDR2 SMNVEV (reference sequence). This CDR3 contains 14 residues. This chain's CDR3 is CASSYDRGREKLFF. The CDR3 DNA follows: TGTGCCAGCAGTTACGACAGGGGACGGGAAAAACTGTTTTTT. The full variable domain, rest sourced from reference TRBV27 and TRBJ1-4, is EAQVTQNPRYLITVTGKKLTVTCSQNMNHEYMSWYRQDPGLGLRQIYYSMNVEVTDKGDVPEGYKVSRKEKRNFPLILESPSPNQTSLYFCASSYDRGREKLFFGSGTQLSVL.

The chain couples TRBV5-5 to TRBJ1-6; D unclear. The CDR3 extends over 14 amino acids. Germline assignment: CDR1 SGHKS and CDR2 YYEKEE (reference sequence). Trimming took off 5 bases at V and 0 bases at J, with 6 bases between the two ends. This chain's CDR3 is CASSDSSYNSPLHF. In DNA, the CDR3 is TGTGCCAGCAGTGATAGCTCCTATAATTCACCCCTCCACTTT.

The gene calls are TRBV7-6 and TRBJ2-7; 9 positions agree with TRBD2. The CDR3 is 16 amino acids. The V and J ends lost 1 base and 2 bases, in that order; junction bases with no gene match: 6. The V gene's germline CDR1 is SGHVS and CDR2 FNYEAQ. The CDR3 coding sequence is TGTGCCAGCAGCTTAGGCGCGTCTAGCGGGACCTACGAGCAGTACTTC. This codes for CASSLGASSGTYEQYF.

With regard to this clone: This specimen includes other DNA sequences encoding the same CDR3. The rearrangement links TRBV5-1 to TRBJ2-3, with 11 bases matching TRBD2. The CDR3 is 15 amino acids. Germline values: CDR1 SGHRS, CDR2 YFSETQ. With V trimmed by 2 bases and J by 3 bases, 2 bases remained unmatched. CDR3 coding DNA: TGCGCCAGCAGCTTCTTAGCGGGAGGGACAGATACGCAGTATTTT. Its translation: CASSFLAGGTDTQYF.

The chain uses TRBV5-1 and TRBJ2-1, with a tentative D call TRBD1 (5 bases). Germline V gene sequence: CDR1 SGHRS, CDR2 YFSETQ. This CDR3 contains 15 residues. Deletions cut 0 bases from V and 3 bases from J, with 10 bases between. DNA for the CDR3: TGCGCCAGCAGCTTGGCCACAGGACACTACAATGAGCAGTTCTTC. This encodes CASSLATGHYNEQFF.

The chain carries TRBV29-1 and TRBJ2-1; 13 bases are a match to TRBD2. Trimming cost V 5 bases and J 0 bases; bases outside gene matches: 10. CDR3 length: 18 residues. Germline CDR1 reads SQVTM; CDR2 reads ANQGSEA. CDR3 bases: TGCAGCGTTCGAGACAGACTAGCGGGGGGTGGCTCCTACAATGAGCAGTTCTTC. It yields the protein CSVRDRLAGGGSYNEQFF.

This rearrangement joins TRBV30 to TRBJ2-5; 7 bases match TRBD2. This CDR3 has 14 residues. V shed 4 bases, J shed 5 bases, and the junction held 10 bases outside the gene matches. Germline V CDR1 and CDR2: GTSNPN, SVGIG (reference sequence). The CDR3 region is CAWKPGLIGETQYF. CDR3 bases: TGTGCCTGGAAGCCGGGACTAATTGGGGAGACCCAGTACTTC. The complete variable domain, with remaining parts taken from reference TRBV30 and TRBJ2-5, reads SQTIHQWPATLVQPVGSPLSLECTVEGTSNPNLYWYRQAAGRGLQLLFYSVGIGQISSEVPQNLSASRPQDRQFILSSKKLLLSDSGFYLCAWKPGLIGETQYFGPGTRLLVL.

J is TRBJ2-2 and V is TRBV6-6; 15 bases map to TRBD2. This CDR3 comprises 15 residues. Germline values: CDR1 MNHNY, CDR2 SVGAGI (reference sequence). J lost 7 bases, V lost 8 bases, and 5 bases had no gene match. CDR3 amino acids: CASGLAGGLDGELFF. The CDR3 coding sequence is TGTGCCAGCGGACTAGCGGGAGGGCTCGACGGGGAGCTGTTTTTT.

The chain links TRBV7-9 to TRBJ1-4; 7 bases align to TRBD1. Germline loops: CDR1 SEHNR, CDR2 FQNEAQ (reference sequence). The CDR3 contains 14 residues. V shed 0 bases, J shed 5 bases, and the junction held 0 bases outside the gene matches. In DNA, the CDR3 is TGTGCCAGCAGCTTAGCACAGGGGAATGAAAAACTGTTTTTT. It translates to CASSLAQGNEKLFF.

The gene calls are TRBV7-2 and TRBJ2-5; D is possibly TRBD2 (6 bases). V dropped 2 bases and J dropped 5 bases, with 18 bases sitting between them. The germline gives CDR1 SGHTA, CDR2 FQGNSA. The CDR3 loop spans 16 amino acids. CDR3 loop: CASSLRSGASGETQYF. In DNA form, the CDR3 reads TGTGCCAGCAGCTTAAGGTCAGGTGCCAGCGGGGAGACCCAGTACTTC. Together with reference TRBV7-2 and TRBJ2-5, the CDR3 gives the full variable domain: GAGVSQSPSNKVTEKGKDVELRCDPISGHTALYWYRQSLGQGLEFLIYFQGNSAPDKSGLPSDRFSAERTGGSVSTLTIQRTQQEDSAVYLCASSLRSGASGETQYFGPGTRLLVL.

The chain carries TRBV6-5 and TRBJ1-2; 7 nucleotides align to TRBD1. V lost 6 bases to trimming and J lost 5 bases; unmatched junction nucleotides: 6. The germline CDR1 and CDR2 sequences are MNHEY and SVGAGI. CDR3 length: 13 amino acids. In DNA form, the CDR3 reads TGTGCCAGCAGCCGGGGACAGTATTATGGCTACACCTTC. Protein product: CASSRGQYYGYTF.

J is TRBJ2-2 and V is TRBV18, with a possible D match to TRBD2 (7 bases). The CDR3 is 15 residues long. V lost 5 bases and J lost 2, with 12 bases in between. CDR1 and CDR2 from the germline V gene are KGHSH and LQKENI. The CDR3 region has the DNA TGTGCCAGCTCAGGCCGGGGGGCAAACACCGGGGAGCTGTTTTTT. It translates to CASSGRGANTGELFF.

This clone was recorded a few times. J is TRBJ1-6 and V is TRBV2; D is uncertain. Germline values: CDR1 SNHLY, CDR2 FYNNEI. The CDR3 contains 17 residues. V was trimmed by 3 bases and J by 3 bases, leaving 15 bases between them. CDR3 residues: CASSDKVPTGYNSPLHF. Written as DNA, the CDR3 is TGTGCCAGCAGTGATAAGGTCCCAACGGGCTATAATTCACCCCTCCACTTT.

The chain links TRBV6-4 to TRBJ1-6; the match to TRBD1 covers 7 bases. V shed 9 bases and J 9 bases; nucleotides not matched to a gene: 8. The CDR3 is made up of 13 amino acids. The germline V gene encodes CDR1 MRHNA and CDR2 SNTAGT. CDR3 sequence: CARIGGHSSPLHF. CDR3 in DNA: TGTGCCAGGATAGGGGGCCATAGTTCACCCCTCCACTTT.

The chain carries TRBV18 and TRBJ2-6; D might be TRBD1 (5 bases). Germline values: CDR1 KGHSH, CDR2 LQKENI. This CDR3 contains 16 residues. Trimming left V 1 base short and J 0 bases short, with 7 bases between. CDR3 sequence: CASSPRQNSGANVLTF. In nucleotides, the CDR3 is TGTGCCAGCTCACCACGACAGAACTCTGGGGCCAACGTCCTGACTTTC.

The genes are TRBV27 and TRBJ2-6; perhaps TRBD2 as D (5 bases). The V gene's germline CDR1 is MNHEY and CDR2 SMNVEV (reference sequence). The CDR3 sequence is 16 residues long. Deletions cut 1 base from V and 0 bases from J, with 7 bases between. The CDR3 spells CASSLWGASGANVLTF. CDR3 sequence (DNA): TGTGCCAGCAGTTTATGGGGAGCCTCTGGGGCCAACGTCCTGACTTTC. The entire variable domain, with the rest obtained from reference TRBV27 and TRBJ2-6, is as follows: EAQVTQNPRYLITVTGKKLTVTCSQNMNHEYMSWYRQDPGLGLRQIYYSMNVEVTDKGDVPEGYKVSRKEKRNFPLILESPSPNQTSLYFCASSLWGASGANVLTFGAGSRLTVL.

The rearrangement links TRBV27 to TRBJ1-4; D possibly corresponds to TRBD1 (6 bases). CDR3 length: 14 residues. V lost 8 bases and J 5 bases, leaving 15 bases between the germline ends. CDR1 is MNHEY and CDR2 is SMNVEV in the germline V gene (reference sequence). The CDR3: CASRGGITNEKLFF. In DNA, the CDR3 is TGTGCCAGCCGAGGGGGAATAACGAATGAAAAACTGTTTTTT.

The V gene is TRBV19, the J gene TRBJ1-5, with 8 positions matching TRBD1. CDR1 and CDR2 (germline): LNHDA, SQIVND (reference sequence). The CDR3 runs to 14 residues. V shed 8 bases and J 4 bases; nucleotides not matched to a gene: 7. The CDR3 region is CASGGRQGNQPQHF. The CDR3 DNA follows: TGTGCCAGTGGGGGAAGACAGGGGAATCAGCCCCAGCATTTT.

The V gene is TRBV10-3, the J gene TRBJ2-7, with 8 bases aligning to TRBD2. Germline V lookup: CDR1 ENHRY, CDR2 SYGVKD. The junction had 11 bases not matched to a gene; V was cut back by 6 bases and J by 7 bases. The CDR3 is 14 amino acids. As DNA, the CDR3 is TGTGCCATCAGCCCGGGGGGGCCGTTGGGAGAGCAGTACTTC. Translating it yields CAISPGGPLGEQYF.

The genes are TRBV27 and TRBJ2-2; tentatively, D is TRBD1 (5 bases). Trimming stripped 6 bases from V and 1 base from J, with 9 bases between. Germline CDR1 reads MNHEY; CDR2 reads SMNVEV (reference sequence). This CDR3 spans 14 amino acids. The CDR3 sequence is CASSPGQNTGELFF. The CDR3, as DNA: TGTGCCAGCAGCCCCGGACAGAACACCGGGGAGCTGTTTTTT.

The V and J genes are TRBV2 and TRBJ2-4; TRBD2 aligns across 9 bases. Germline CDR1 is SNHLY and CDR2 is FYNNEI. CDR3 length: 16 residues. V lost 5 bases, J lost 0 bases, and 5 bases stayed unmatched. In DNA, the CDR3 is TGTGCCAGCAGTCCGGGACTAGCAGTAGCCAAAAACATTCAGTACTTC. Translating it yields CASSPGLAVAKNIQYF.

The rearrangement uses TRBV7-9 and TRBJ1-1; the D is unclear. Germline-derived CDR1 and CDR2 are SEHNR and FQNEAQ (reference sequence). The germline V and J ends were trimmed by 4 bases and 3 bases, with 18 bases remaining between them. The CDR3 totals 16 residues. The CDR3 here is CASSSPAGRTHTEAFF. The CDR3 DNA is TGTGCCAGCAGCTCCCCGGCGGGCAGGACTCACACTGAAGCTTTCTTT.

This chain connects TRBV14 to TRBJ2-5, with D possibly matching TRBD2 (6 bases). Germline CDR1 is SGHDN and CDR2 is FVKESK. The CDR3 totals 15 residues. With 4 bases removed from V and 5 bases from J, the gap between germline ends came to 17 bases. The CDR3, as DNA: TGTGCCAGCAGCCTACGTTGGAGGGCATGGGAGACCCAGTACTTC. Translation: CASSLRWRAWETQYF. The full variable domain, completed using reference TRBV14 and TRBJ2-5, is EAGVTQFPSHSVIEKGQTVTLRCDPISGHDNLYWYRRVMGKEIKFLLHFVKESKQDESGMPNNRFLAERTGGTYSTLKVQPAELEDSGVYFCASSLRWRAWETQYFGPGTRLLVL.